This passage covers 27 T cell receptor beta chains from one sample sequenced in a study of breast tumors, draining lymph nodes, adjacent tissues. Samples came from axillary lymph nodes draining the breast cancer. TCRdb re-derived calls from the multiplex PCR reads in MiXCR, one entry per CDR3 protein. Of tens of thousands of distinct CDR3 sequences listed, about 27% are singletons. The sequenced sample was axillary lymph node tissue. The receptors were gathered from a female donor with breast cancer. Some clones in this sample may be carry-over from other donors' samples.

The sample holds many counts of this clonotype. This may be a read error, as it is one base from a much larger clone. The rearrangement uses TRBV12-5 and TRBJ1-2, with D possibly being TRBD1 (6 bases). The CDR3 runs to 14 residues. Germline V gene sequence: CDR1 LGHNT, CDR2 FRNRAP. CDR3 sequence reads: CASGFSSKEQGGVF. The CDR3 region has the DNA TGTGCTAGTGGTTTCTCCTCCAAGGAACAGGGTGGAGTCTTC. The variable domain in full, with the rest retrieved from reference TRBV12-5 and TRBJ1-2, is DARVTQTPRHKVTEMGQEVTMRCQPILGHNTVFWYRQTMMQGLELLAYFRNRAPLDDSGMPKDRFSAEMPDATLATLKIQPSEPRDSAVYFCASGFSSKEQGGVFGSGTRLTVV.

This clonotype has a count of ten or more. The rearrangement joins TRBV6-1 to TRBJ2-5, with D unresolved. Between the trimmed V and J ends, which lost 2 bases and 5 bases, there was a span of 12 bases. This CDR3 is 14 amino acids long. Germline CDR1 is MNHNS and CDR2 is SASEGT. CDR3 region: CASSERARRETQYF. In DNA form, the CDR3 reads TGTGCCAGCAGTGAACGTGCCAGGCGGGAGACCCAGTACTTC.

This clonotype was picked up many times. The chain has TRBV7-2 and TRBJ2-6, with 9 bases aligning to TRBD1. Germline lookup yields CDR1 SGHTA and CDR2 FQGNSA. This CDR3 comprises 16 residues. V shed 4 bases and J 4 bases; nucleotides not matched to a gene: 5. The CDR3 coding sequence is TGTGCCAGCAGCTGGGACAGGGTAGCCGGGGCCAACGTCCTGACTTTC. Translated, it gives CASSWDRVAGANVLTF.

There are many counts of this clonotype. The CDR3 coding sequence is TGTGCCAGCAGTTTGGCCCTCACAAGTGGCTACACCTTC. Protein sequence: CASSLALTSGYTF. The J gene is TRBJ1-2, the V gene TRBV12-3 or TRBV12-4, with D unclear. This CDR3 comprises 13 residues. Between the trimmed V and J ends, which lost 3 bases and 7 bases, there was a span of 12 bases.

This clonotype was counted many times. A much more abundant neighbour one base away suggests this may be a read error. CDR3 nucleotide sequence: TGCAGTGCTAGAGATTTGGAGACCCAGTCCTTC. Translating it yields CSARDLETQSF. This chain joins TRBV20-1 and TRBJ2-5, with D hard to call. Germline lookup yields CDR1 DFQATT and CDR2 SNEGSKA (reference sequence). The CDR3 totals 11 residues.

This clonotype was detected many times. Here the CDR3 reads CASLGLAGSNTDTQYF. For the CDR3, the DNA is TGTGCCAGCTTGGGACTAGCGGGAAGTAACACAGATACGCAGTATTTT. This chain joins TRBV2 and TRBJ2-3, with 13 bases that match TRBD2. This CDR3 has 16 amino acids. The V and J ends lost 8 bases and 2 bases, in that order; junction bases with no gene match: 7. Germline loops: CDR1 SNHLY, CDR2 FYNNEI.

The rearrangement links TRBV10-3 to TRBJ1-1; D is uncertain. The germline V gene encodes CDR1 ENHRY and CDR2 SYGVKD. V lost 6 bases and J lost 8, with 16 bases in between. The CDR3 contains 13 residues. The CDR3 spells CAIRAPRTNEAFF. The CDR3 DNA reads as TGTGCCATCAGGGCCCCAAGGACCAACGAAGCTTTCTTT.

Worth noting for this clonotype: Since a much larger clone is just one base distant, this may be a read error. V is TRBV6-2 or TRBV6-3 and J is TRBJ1-5, with a possible D match to TRBD1 (6 bases). Germline V lookup: CDR1 MNHEY, CDR2 SVGEGT. This CDR3 comprises 15 residues. The V and J ends lost 5 bases and 9 bases respectively, with 20 bases between them. CDR3 region: CASSPGQFDGRPQHF. Here the CDR3 DNA reads TGTGCCAGCAGTCCCGGACAGTTTGATGGTCGGCCCCAGCATTTT.

The sample holds many counts of this clonotype. V usage is TRBV12-3 or TRBV12-4 and J usage is TRBJ2-3, with a weak D call TRBD2 (6 bases). V shed 4 bases and J shed 7 bases, with 18 bases lying between them. This CDR3 has 15 residues. The CDR3 spells CASSWFSGSGNTQYF. The CDR3 nucleotides read TGTGCCAGCAGTTGGTTTAGCGGCAGTGGAAATACGCAGTATTTT.

In this sample, this clonotype turned up a few times. Being one base from a much bigger clone, this may be a read error. The CDR3 DNA is TGTGCCAGCAGCTTGGGGGTGGCGGGCGCGGTCTATGGCTACACCTTC. It encodes CASSLGVAGAVYGYTF. The chain joins TRBV5-5 to TRBJ1-2; D is uncertain. The CDR3 totals 16 residues. Germline CDR1 and CDR2: SGHKS and YYEKEE (reference sequence). The V gene lost 0 bases and the J gene lost 4 bases, with 16 bases spanning the gap.

This clonotype has a count of ten or more. The CDR3 DNA reads TGTGCCAGCAGCCCGGGACTTACTAACAATGAGCAGTTCTTC. It yields the protein CASSPGLTNNEQFF. The V call is TRBV7-3, the J call TRBJ2-1; perhaps TRBD2 as D (6 bases). The germline V and J ends were trimmed by 5 bases and 5 bases, with 13 bases remaining between them. The CDR3 loop spans 14 amino acids. Germline V gene sequence: CDR1 SGHTA, CDR2 FQGTGA.

Ten or more counts support this clonotype. The V call is TRBV9, the J call TRBJ1-6, with no clear D. The V gene lost 2 bases and the J gene lost 9 bases, with 12 bases spanning the gap. Germline CDR1 SGDLS, CDR2 YYNGEE. The CDR3 is made up of 14 amino acids. CDR3 bases: TGTGCCAGCAGCGTTTCTGGGGTAACTTCACCCCTCCACTTT. This translates into CASSVSGVTSPLHF.

This clonotype was picked up many times. The chain joins TRBV20-1 to TRBJ2-1; D is unclear. Trimming left V 5 bases short and J 7 bases short, with 12 bases between. CDR1 is DFQATT and CDR2 is SNEGSKA in the germline V gene (reference sequence). This CDR3 has 12 residues. DNA for the CDR3: TGCAGTGCTCCCAACGAGATAAATGAGCAGTTCTTC. The encoded protein is CSAPNEINEQFF.

This clonotype has at least ten counts. This sequence joins TRBV29-1 and TRBJ2-2; no reliable D call. Germline V lookup: CDR1 SQVTM, CDR2 ANQGSEA. There are 12 residues in the CDR3. V gave up 4 bases and J gave up 2 bases, with 5 bases separating them. The CDR3: CSVVLNTGELFF. In nucleotides, the CDR3 is TGCAGCGTTGTCCTTAACACCGGGGAGCTGTTTTTT.

This clonotype has a count of ten or more. J is TRBJ1-2 and V is TRBV7-9, with 10 bases matching TRBD1. The CDR3 sequence is 15 residues long. V trimming: 1 base; J trimming: 2 bases; junction bases outside the gene matches: 1. Looked up from germline, CDR1 is SEHNR and CDR2 is FQNEAQ (reference sequence). As DNA, the CDR3 is TGTGCCAGCAGCTTAGAGACAGGGGGCAACTATGGCTACACCTTC. Protein sequence: CASSLETGGNYGYTF.

This chain joins TRBV7-2 and TRBJ2-7; TRBD2 is a possible D gene (6 bases). V lost 5 bases and J 7 bases, leaving 24 bases between the germline ends. In germline, CDR1 is SGHTA, CDR2 FQGNSA. This CDR3 is built from 16 residues. In DNA form, the CDR3 reads TGTGCCAGCAGCCGGAACGGGAGAAGAGACGGTAATGAGCAGTACTTC. This encodes CASSRNGRRDGNEQYF.

This clonotype came up many times. V and J are TRBV3-1 and TRBJ2-7; 9 nucleotides agree with TRBD2. Germline values: CDR1 LGHDT, CDR2 YNNKEL (reference sequence). Trimming at V came to 4 bases and at J to 3 bases, leaving 4 bases not matched to a gene. The CDR3 extends over 14 amino acids. CDR3 DNA: TGTGCCAGCAGCCTTCTTAGCGGGGGCTACGAGCAGTACTTC. Amino acid sequence: CASSLLSGGYEQYF.

In this sample, this clonotype turned up many times. The chain carries TRBV7-9 and TRBJ1-1; D unclear. CDR1 SEHNR and CDR2 FQNEAQ come from the germline V gene (reference sequence). The CDR3 spans 12 residues. The ends were cut back, 3 bases at V and 8 bases at J, with 10 bases in the middle. The CDR3 is CASSFGRVEAFF. CDR3 DNA: TGTGCCAGCAGCTTCGGGAGGGTGGAAGCTTTCTTT. The full variable domain, its missing parts supplied by reference TRBV7-9 and TRBJ1-1, is DTGVSQNPRHKITKRGQNVTFRCDPISEHNRLYWYRQTLGQGPEFLTYFQNEAQLEKSRLLSDRFSAERPKGSFSTLEIQRTEQGDSAMYLCASSFGRVEAFFGQGTRLTVV.

Notes on this clonotype: A much larger clone is a single base away; this may be a read error. The chain couples TRBV20-1 to TRBJ1-1; D is uncertain. V was shortened by 3 bases and J by 7 bases, with 15 bases between the two germline ends. In germline, CDR1 is DFQATT, CDR2 SNEGSKA (reference sequence). The CDR3 spans 13 residues. The CDR3: CSASQPTSIEAFF. CDR3 DNA: TGCAGTGCTAGCCAACCCACCAGTATTGAAGCTTTCTTT.

This clonotype was recorded many times. Its ends do not fully match the called genes, so a read error is possible. The chain joins TRBV6-5 to TRBJ2-1, with 8 bases that match TRBD2. The CDR3 has 15 amino acids. The germline V gene has CDR1 MNHEY and CDR2 SVGAGI. The CDR3 reads CASSHSNLAGNEQFF. In DNA form, the CDR3 reads TGTGCCAGCAGTCACTCGAACCTAGCGGGTAATGAGCAGTTCTTC.

This clonotype was found many times. The chain recombines TRBV5-8 with TRBJ1-5, with 9 bases aligning to TRBD1. The CDR3 runs to 15 residues. Germline values: CDR1 SGHTS, CDR2 YDEGEE. Trimming removed 3 bases from V and 5 bases from J; junction bases left unmatched: 6. The CDR3 spells CASSSGTGTDQPQHF. CDR3 sequence (DNA): TGTGCCAGCAGCTCCGGGACAGGGACAGATCAGCCCCAGCATTTT. The full variable domain, completed using reference TRBV5-8 and TRBJ1-5, is EAGVTQSPTHLIKTRGQQATLRCSPISGHTSVYWYQQALGLGLQFLLWYDEGEERNRGNFPPRFSGRQFPNYSSELNVNALELEDSALYLCASSSGTGTDQPQHFGDGTRLSIL.

This clonotype was recorded at least ten times. This may stem from a read error, because a much larger clone lies one nucleotide away. The rearrangement links TRBV12-3 or TRBV12-4 to TRBJ2-7; the D is unclear. The CDR3 sequence is 11 residues long. The V gene lost 3 bases and the J gene lost 6 bases, with 6 bases spanning the gap. For the CDR3, the DNA is TGTGCCAGCAGTTTCGCAATCGAGCAGTACTTC. It is translated as CASSFAIEQYF.

The rearrangement uses TRBV30 and TRBJ2-1, with TRBD2 identical over 10 bases. V trimming: 2 bases; J trimming: 3 bases; junction bases outside the gene matches: 10. The CDR3 has 17 residues. Germline CDR1 GTSNPN, CDR2 SVGIG (reference sequence). The CDR3 here is CAWSFISLAGDYNEQFF. The CDR3 DNA reads TGTGCCTGGAGTTTCATCTCCCTAGCGGGAGACTACAATGAGCAGTTCTTC.

With regard to this clonotype: The conserved closing phenylalanine or tryptophan is absent in this CDR3, likely reflecting a read error. The limits of the CDR3 on the DNA are not certain, so only TCRdb's listed CDR3 is given. V gene TRBV7-9 combines with J gene TRBJ1-6; TRBD1, the table's D call, lacks a check against the DNA. Germline loops: CDR1 SEHNR, CDR2 FQNEAQ (reference sequence). The CDR3 has 11 residues if both end residues are counted. The CDR3 sequence is CASSQGGYSNY.

This clonotype was found many times. The V gene is TRBV20-1, the J gene TRBJ2-3, with 10 bases lining up with TRBD2. The CDR3 totals 15 residues. Germline V gene sequence: CDR1 DFQATT, CDR2 SNEGSKA (reference sequence). V lost 4 bases to trimming and J lost 6 bases; unmatched junction nucleotides: 10. CDR3 region: CSATDSSGSIDTQYF. CDR3 nucleotide sequence: TGCAGTGCTACTGATTCTAGCGGGAGTATTGATACGCAGTATTTT.

Many counts were recorded for this clonotype. V usage is TRBV12-3 or TRBV12-4 and J usage is TRBJ1-3, with D possibly matching TRBD1 (5 bases). The CDR3 is 16 amino acids. V was cut by 10 bases and J by 1 base, with 20 bases left in between. In DNA, the CDR3 is TGTGCCACCGGCCGTGGGGGGAGGGTATCTGGAAACACCATATATTTT. It yields the protein CATGRGGRVSGNTIYF.

This clonotype was seen ten or more times. J is TRBJ2-2 and V is TRBV5-1; TRBD1 matches at 8 bases. The junction had 9 bases not matched to a gene; V was cut back by 5 bases and J by 6 bases. The CDR3 is made up of 15 amino acids. Per the germline V gene, CDR1 is SGHRS and CDR2 is YFSETQ. The CDR3 coding sequence is TGCGCCAGCAGATCCGGACAGGGATCTTCCGGGGAGCTGTTTTTT. Protein product: CASRSGQGSSGELFF.